A selection of T cell receptor beta chains follows, all from one sample in a study of blood T cell repertoires in COVID-19. Assay: immunoSEQ multiplex PCR; the TCRdb copy retains only in-frame clones and omits some. This sample yields approximately 190,000 clones, of which around four fifths are seen a single time; 4.5% to 6.5% belongs to the top ten. The specimen sequenced was peripheral blood. These receptors originate from a woman aged 30 to 39 with acute or convalescent COVID-19. Each CDR3 is given with its conserved first and last residue. D genes are given only for firm matches. Part of the rows lack a size; the others show once, few, many or a class for expanded clones.

V gene,clone size,D gene,J gene,CDR3 protein,CDR3 DNA
TRBV28,.,TRBD1,TRBJ2-3,CASSEPGQGSDTQYF,TGTGCCAGCAGTGAACCGGGACAGGGGTCCGATACGCAGTATTTT
TRBV28,.,.,TRBJ2-3,CASSPTVSSTDTQYF,TGTGCCAGCAGCCCGACAGTCTCTAGCACAGATACGCAGTATTTT
TRBV7-2,.,.,TRBJ1-1,CASSSYRDTGNGAFF,TGTGCCAGCAGCTCTTACCGGGACACGGGGAATGGAGCTTTCTTT
TRBV27,.,TRBD1,TRBJ1-2,CASSLLGGGGYTF,TGTGCCAGCAGTTTATTAGGGGGCGGGGGCTACACCTTC
TRBV7-2,.,.,TRBJ1-6,CASSLAVDNSPLHF,TGTGCCAGCAGCTTAGCAGTAGATAATTCACCCCTCCACTTT
TRBV7-9,.,.,TRBJ2-3,CASSRKESATDTQYF,TGTGCCAGCAGCCGTAAAGAATCCGCGACAGATACGCAGTATTTT
TRBV3-1/TRBV3-2,.,.,TRBJ2-3,CASSRGGRQYF,TGTGCCAGCAGCCGAGGGGGTAGGCAGTATTTT
TRBV7-9,.,TRBD1,TRBJ2-7,CASTGQGTYEQYF,TGTGCCAGCACTGGACAGGGAACCTACGAGCAGTACTTC
TRBV25-1,.,.,TRBJ2-3,CASSEMTSTDTQYF,TGTGCCAGCAGTGAAATGACTAGCACAGATACGCAGTATTTT
TRBV30,.,TRBD1,TRBJ2-5,CTWRRTGAPGETQYF,TGTACCTGGAGAAGGACAGGGGCACCTGGAGAGACCCAGTACTTC
TRBV3-1/TRBV3-2,.,.,TRBJ1-6,CASSIVAHPTSPLHF,TGTGCCAGCTCTATTGTCGCTCACCCAACTTCACCCCTCCACTTT
TRBV5-4,.,.,TRBJ2-2,CASSLEDYNTGELFF,TGTGCCAGCAGCTTGGAGGACTACAACACCGGGGAGCTGTTTTTT
TRBV27,.,TRBD1,TRBJ2-2,CASSLMGQGATGELFF,TGTGCCAGCAGTTTAATGGGACAGGGGGCAACCGGGGAGCTGTTTTTT
TRBV2,.,.,TRBJ1-5,CASRGQSSQPQHF,TGTGCCAGCCGTGGACAGAGTTCCCAGCCCCAGCATTTT
TRBV7-6,few,TRBD1,TRBJ2-7,CASSLGTGAYEQYF,TGTGCCAGCAGCCTCGGGACAGGGGCCTACGAGCAGTACTTC
TRBV3-1/TRBV3-2,few,.,TRBJ1-4,CASSLAGGGPRYLFF,TGTGCCAGCAGCCTTGCCGGTGGAGGTCCCAGGTATCTGTTTTTT
TRBV15,.,TRBD2,TRBJ2-5,CATSRDRGGAETQYF,TGTGCCACCAGCAGAGATCGCGGGGGGGCAGAGACCCAGTACTTC
TRBV3-1/TRBV3-2,once,TRBD2,TRBJ2-7,CASSQGLAGEQYF,TGTGCCAGCAGTCAGGGGCTAGCGGGAGAGCAGTACTTC
TRBV30,.,.,TRBJ2-7,CAWGGPEQYF,TGTGCCTGGGGGGGGCCAGAGCAGTACTTC
TRBV28,.,.,TRBJ1-6,CASSPRQAGSPLHF,TGTGCCAGCAGCCCACGACAGGCCGGTTCACCCCTCCACTTT
TRBV7-9,few,TRBD1,TRBJ1-2,CASSLGQGLDYGYTF,TGTGCCAGCAGCTTGGGACAGGGGTTAGACTATGGCTACACCTTC
TRBV10-3,few,TRBD1,TRBJ1-6,CAISVRGQGYSPLHF,TGTGCCATCAGTGTCCGGGGACAGGGGTATTCACCCCTCCACTTT
TRBV6-5,.,TRBD1,TRBJ1-1,CASRQGLLNTEAFF,TGTGCCAGCAGACAGGGGCTCCTGAACACTGAAGCTTTCTTT
TRBV7-2,.,.,TRBJ2-1,CASSPQAGRYNEQFF,TGTGCCAGCAGCCCGCAGGCGGGGAGGTACAATGAGCAGTTCTTC
TRBV5-6,once,.,TRBJ1-6,CASSLVSSSSYNSPLHF,TGTGCCAGCAGCTTGGTGTCGTCCAGCTCCTATAATTCACCCCTCCACTTT
TRBV6-2/TRBV6-3,few,.,TRBJ2-7,CASSYSVPGKQYF,TGTGCCAGCAGTTACTCCGTTCCGGGGAAGCAGTACTTC
TRBV10-2,.,.,TRBJ1-3,CASSLRTAGNTIYF,TGCGCCAGCAGTTTGAGGACAGCAGGAAACACCATATATTTT
TRBV2,.,.,TRBJ1-6,CASSDGQISYNSPLHF,TGTGCCAGCAGTGATGGACAGATCTCCTATAATTCACCCCTCCACTTT
TRBV7-9,.,TRBD2,TRBJ2-2,CASSSTPTLAGGYTGELFF,TGTGCCAGCAGCTCCACGCCAACCCTAGCGGGGGGGTACACCGGGGAGCTGTTTTTT
TRBV19,.,TRBD1,TRBJ2-7,CASSAGQVSYEQYF,TGTGCCAGTAGTGCGGGACAGGTATCCTACGAGCAGTACTTC
TRBV7-9,.,.,TRBJ1-2,CASSLSDYGYTF,TGTGCCAGCAGCTTATCCGACTATGGCTACACCTTC
TRBV5-1,.,TRBD2,TRBJ2-1,CASSLELAGGDEQFF,TGCGCCAGCAGCTTGGAACTAGCGGGGGGTGATGAGCAGTTCTTC
TRBV12-3/TRBV12-4,.,.,TRBJ1-2,CASSTTGYGYTF,TGTGCCAGCAGTACCACAGGGTATGGCTACACCTTC
TRBV30,.,.,TRBJ1-1,CAWAWGRDTEAFF,TGTGCCTGGGCTTGGGGGAGGGACACTGAAGCTTTCTTT
TRBV5-4,.,TRBD2,TRBJ2-3,CASSRGGLRTDTQYF,TGTGCCAGCAGCCGGGGGGGCCTTCGCACAGATACGCAGTATTTT
TRBV29-1,.,.,TRBJ1-2,CSVASRLRYGYTF,TGCAGCGTTGCTAGTCGCCTTCGATATGGCTACACCTTC
TRBV19,once,.,TRBJ2-6,CASRATRSGANVLTF,TGTGCCAGTAGAGCTACTCGCTCTGGGGCCAACGTCCTGACTTTC
TRBV7-9,.,.,TRBJ2-2,CASSLLSGELFF,TGTGCCAGCAGCTTATTATCCGGGGAGCTGTTTTTT
TRBV6-6,few,.,TRBJ1-5,CASSYSEGNQPQHF,TGTGCCAGCAGTTACTCGGAGGGCAATCAGCCCCAGCATTTT
TRBV27,.,.,TRBJ2-7,CASSEGGQGSYEQYF,TGTGCCAGCAGCGAGGGGGGGCAGGGCTCCTACGAGCAGTACTTC
TRBV3-1/TRBV3-2,.,TRBD2,TRBJ2-5,CASSQWASGGNSGETQYF,TGTGCCAGCAGCCAATGGGCCAGCGGGGGGAACTCCGGGGAGACCCAGTACTTC
TRBV18,.,.,TRBJ2-5,CASSPRTALQETQYF,TGTGCCAGCTCACCACGAACAGCCCTTCAAGAGACCCAGTACTTC